This T cell receptor beta chain is from a study of T-cell reconstitution after alpha-beta-depleted transplantation in children. General study findings and limits: Elevated TCRbeta diversity at day 60 was traced, in some patients, to surviving recipient T cells and thymic progenitors. Two months or so post-transplant, alpha-beta T cells reportedly derived from several hundred expanded graft clones. Counts and diversity of T cells one year after transplant came mostly from newly produced T cells.

This clonotype has a count of ten or more. The antigen is not known. The authors prepared the TCRbeta library with unique molecular identifiers. TCRdb processed the PCR reads anew with MiXCR; each CDR3 protein has one entry. The sample lists 15,000 to 20,000 distinct CDR3 sequences, around 5% occurring once. Sequenced here: PBMCs, sampled before TCRalphabeta/CD19-depleted stem cell transplant. This sequence originates from a boy aged 5-17 years with acute lymphoblastic leukemia, due to receive a stem cell transplant.

CDR3 nucleotide sequence: TGTGCCTGGAGTCACCTCTACGAGCAGTACTTC. Its protein product is CAWSHLYEQYF. The chain carries TRBV30 and TRBJ2-7; D ambiguous. The CDR3 spans 11 residues. Germline V gives CDR1 GTSNPN, CDR2 SVGIG (reference sequence). V lost 2 bases and J 3 bases, leaving 5 bases between the germline ends.